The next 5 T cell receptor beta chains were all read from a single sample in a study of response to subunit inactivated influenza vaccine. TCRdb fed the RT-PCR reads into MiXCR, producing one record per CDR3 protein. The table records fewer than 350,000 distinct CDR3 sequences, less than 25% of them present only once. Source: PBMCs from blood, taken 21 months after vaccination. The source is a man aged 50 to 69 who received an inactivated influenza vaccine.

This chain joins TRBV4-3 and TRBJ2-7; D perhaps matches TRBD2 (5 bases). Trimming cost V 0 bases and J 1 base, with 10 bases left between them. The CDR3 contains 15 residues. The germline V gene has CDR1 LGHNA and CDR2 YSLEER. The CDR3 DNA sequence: TGCGCCAGCAGCCAAGATAGCCGGGGATCCTACGAGCAGTACTTC. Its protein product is CASSQDSRGSYEQYF.

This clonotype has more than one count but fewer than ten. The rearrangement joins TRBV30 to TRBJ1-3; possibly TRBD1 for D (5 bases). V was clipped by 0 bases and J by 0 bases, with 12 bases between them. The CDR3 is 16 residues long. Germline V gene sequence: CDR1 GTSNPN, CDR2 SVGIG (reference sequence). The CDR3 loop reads CAWSVLTGFSGNTIYF. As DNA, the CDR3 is TGTGCCTGGAGTGTCCTCACAGGATTCTCTGGAAACACCATATATTTT.

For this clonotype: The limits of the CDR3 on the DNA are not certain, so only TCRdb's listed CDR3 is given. This chain's CDR3 is CASSLTFGGRQETQYF. The rearrangement uses TRBV5-6 and TRBJ2-5; the DNA was not compared with TRBD1, the D call given in the table. CDR1 SGHDT and CDR2 YYEEEE come from the germline V gene. The CDR3 has 16 residues if both end residues are counted.

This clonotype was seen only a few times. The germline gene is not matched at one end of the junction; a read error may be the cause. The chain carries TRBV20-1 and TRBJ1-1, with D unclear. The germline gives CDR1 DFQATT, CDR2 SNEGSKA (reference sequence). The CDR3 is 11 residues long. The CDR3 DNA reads TGCTGTGCTAGAGGAAACACTGAAGCTTTCTTT. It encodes CCARGNTEAFF.

The CDR3 DNA is TGCAGTGCTAGAGATCCACGGGACGGTGAGCAGTTCTTC. It is translated as CSARDPRDGEQFF. The gene calls are TRBV20-1 and TRBJ2-1; D may correspond to TRBD1 or TRBD2 (5 bases each). Germline V gene lookup returns CDR1 DFQATT and CDR2 SNEGSKA (reference sequence). The CDR3 has 13 residues. The V end was cut by 0 bases, the J end by 9 bases, with 12 bases between.